The rows below give T cell receptor beta chains drawn from one sample of a study of T cell repertoires in cytomegalovirus infection. Their antigens remain unidentified. TCRdb ran MiXCR on the reads and lists one entry per CDR3 protein. The sample shows approximately 910,000 distinct CDR3 sequences, about 33% of them seen only once. The sequencing used cultured CD8+ T cells from PBMCs, collected from culture after CMV antigen stimulation. The receptors were gathered from a human donor in good health (CMV status not recorded). Some clones in this sample may be carry-over from other donors' samples. CDR3s include the opening cysteine and the closing phenylalanine or tryptophan. The D gene is left open where the match is weak. Size values are once, few and many counts, or a class for expanded clones, and some rows have none.

j_gene,abundance,len,d_gene,v_gene,CDR3nt,CDR3aa
TRBJ1-4,many,14,TRBD1,TRBV7-9,TGTGCCAGCAGATCACAGGGGGCGTATGAAAAACTGTTTTTT,CASRSQGAYEKLFF
TRBJ1-5,many,14,NA,TRBV7-2,TGTGCCAGCAGCGTTGGTGGGATGGGGCAGCCCCAGCATTTT,CASSVGGMGQPQHF
TRBJ2-7,many,13,NA,TRBV7-6,TGTGCCAGCAGCTTAGAAACTGGGTACGAGCAGTACTTC,CASSLETGYEQYF
TRBJ1-6,many,18,TRBD1,TRBV7-2,TGTGCCAGCAGCTATCTAGGGACAGGGGCCCTCTATAATTCACCCCTCCACTTT,CASSYLGTGALYNSPLHF
TRBJ2-5,NA,14,NA,TRBV5-4,TGTGCCAGCAGCTCGACAATAGGCTTTGAGACCCAGTACTTC,CASSSTIGFETQYF
TRBJ2-5,many,14,NA,TRBV7-9,TGTGCCAGCAGCTTAAAGGACGGCGAAGGGACCCAGTACTTC,CASSLKDGEGTQYF
TRBJ1-4,NA,11,NA,TRBV10-3,TGTGCCACACTCAAGACGAACAGAACGGTCTTT,CATLKTNRTVF
TRBJ1-5,NA,14,NA,TRBV27,TGTGCCAGCATGGGGATCGGGAGCAATCAGCCCCAGCATTTT,CASMGIGSNQPQHF
TRBJ1-2,NA,14,NA,TRBV12-3/TRBV12-4,TGTGCCAGCAGTACAAGGGGGTTTTCCTATGGCTACACCTTC,CASSTRGFSYGYTF
TRBJ2-5,few,14,NA,TRBV5-1,TGCGCCAGCAGCTTCGGGGGAGCACTAGAGACCCAGTACTTC,CASSFGGALETQYF
TRBJ2-1,few,14,TRBD1,TRBV27,TGTGCCAGCAGCGCGGGACAGGCAAACAATGAGCAGTTCTTC,CASSAGQANNEQFF
TRBJ1-1,few,13,NA,TRBV7-6,TGTGCCAGCAGCCATTCAGGGAACACTGAAGCTTTCTTT,CASSHSGNTEAFF
TRBJ1-2,NA,13,TRBD1,TRBV19,TGTGCCACTGGGGACAGCGATAACTATGGCTACACCTTC,CATGDSDNYGYTF
TRBJ2-3,few,15,TRBD2,TRBV7-9,TGTGCCAGCAGCAAGAGCGGGGGGGCCACAGATACGCAGTATTTT,CASSKSGGATDTQYF
TRBJ2-1,NA,15,TRBD1,TRBV20-1,TGCAGTGCTAGAAATGTCGGGACAGGGGCTGATGAGCAGTTCTTC,CSARNVGTGADEQFF
TRBJ1-2,NA,18,TRBD1,TRBV7-9,TGTGCCAGCAGCCACACATTGGGACAGGGCCATACTAACTATGGCTACACCTTC,CASSHTLGQGHTNYGYTF
TRBJ2-7,NA,15,TRBD2,TRBV19,TGTGCCAGTAGTCCGCGAGTAGCGGGGTCCTACGAGCAGTACTTC,CASSPRVAGSYEQYF
TRBJ2-2,few,16,NA,TRBV6-2/TRBV6-3,TGTGCCAGCAGTTACACGACAGGATCGAACACCGGGGAGCTGTTTTTT,CASSYTTGSNTGELFF
TRBJ1-1,NA,15,NA,TRBV5-1,TGCGCCAGCAGCTTGATCAGGGTCGGTGACACTGAAGCTTTCTTT,CASSLIRVGDTEAFF
TRBJ1-2,few,13,NA,TRBV18,TGTGCCAGCACCTGGGACCTTAACTATGGCTACACCTTC,CASTWDLNYGYTF
TRBJ2-3,NA,19,TRBD2,TRBV3-1,TGTGCCAGCAGAACCGGACTAGCGGGGGTGTGGGATGGCACAGATACGCAGTATTTT,CASRTGLAGVWDGTDTQYF
TRBJ1-2,few,14,NA,TRBV7-9,TGTGCCAGCAGCTTGGAGACAGATAGGTATGGCTACACCTTC,CASSLETDRYGYTF
TRBJ1-4,NA,15,NA,TRBV7-9,TGTGCCAGCAGCGAGACAGCCGCCTCCTCTGAAAAACTGTTTTTT,CASSETAASSEKLFF
TRBJ2-1,few,17,TRBD2,TRBV7-2,TGTGCCAGCAGCTATCTAGCGGGGCCTCCCCATTGGAATGAGCAGTTCTTC,CASSYLAGPPHWNEQFF
TRBJ1-1,few,15,NA,TRBV5-5,TGTGCCAGCAGCTTCCGGCACGTGGGGAACACTGAAGCTTTCTTT,CASSFRHVGNTEAFF
TRBJ2-1,NA,15,TRBD1,TRBV4-1,TGCGCCAGCAGCCGCGGGACAGGACCCGACAATGAGCAGTTCTTC,CASSRGTGPDNEQFF
TRBJ1-3,few,17,NA,TRBV9,TGTGCCAGCAGCGAGACCCCTGGAGGGTACTCTGGAAACACCATATATTTT,CASSETPGGYSGNTIYF
TRBJ2-1,NA,16,NA,TRBV7-3,TGTGCCAGCAGTTATCGGGCTGAAAGACCCTACAATGAGCAGTTCTTC,CASSYRAERPYNEQFF
TRBJ1-6,many,13,NA,TRBV7-6,TGTGCCAGCAGAACAGGGTATAATTCACCCCTCCACTTT,CASRTGYNSPLHF
TRBJ1-1,NA,15,TRBD1,TRBV20-1,TGCAGTGCTAGAGACTGGACAGGGACCAACACTGAAGCTTTCTTT,CSARDWTGTNTEAFF
TRBJ2-1,NA,14,TRBD2,TRBV27,TGTGCCAGCAGTTTGGGGGGGAGTGCCGATGAGCAGTTCTTC,CASSLGGSADEQFF
TRBJ2-3,NA,15,NA,TRBV4-1,TGCGCCAGCAGCCAAGCCGCGGGGTTCACAGATACGCAGTATTTT,CASSQAAGFTDTQYF
TRBJ1-1,few,12,NA,TRBV27,TGTGCCAGCAGTGAAACAGGGATTGAAGCTTTCTTT,CASSETGIEAFF
TRBJ1-2,NA,15,NA,TRBV6-5,TGTGCCAGCAGTCCCCACACAGGGCTAGGATATGGCTACACCTTC,CASSPHTGLGYGYTF
TRBJ1-5,many,18,NA,TRBV12-3/TRBV12-4,TGTGCCAGCAGGCCCCCGATCACATCGGGGTATAGCAATCAGCCCCAGCATTTT,CASRPPITSGYSNQPQHF
TRBJ1-1,few,14,NA,TRBV7-9,TGTGCCAGCAGCCCCAGGGAGTTGGACACTGAAGCTTTCTTT,CASSPRELDTEAFF
TRBJ2-7,few,14,NA,TRBV7-2,TGTGCCAGCAGCTGGGATGAGGCCGGGGACGAGCAGTACTTC,CASSWDEAGDEQYF
TRBJ1-5,NA,15,TRBD1,TRBV24-1,TGTGCCACCAGTGACCGGGACAGGGTAGGACAGCCCCAGCATTTT,CATSDRDRVGQPQHF
TRBJ1-2,few,16,NA,TRBV4-3,TGCGCCAGCAGCCAAGATGTGGGGCCTTTGAACTATGGCTACACCTTC,CASSQDVGPLNYGYTF
TRBJ1-1,NA,13,NA,TRBV5-5,TGTGCCAGCACCATGCGAGGGGGGACTGAAGCTTTCTTT,CASTMRGGTEAFF
TRBJ2-1,many,15,TRBD2,TRBV7-2,TGTGCCAGCAGCTTTCGCGGACTAGCGGAGTATGAGCAGTTCTTC,CASSFRGLAEYEQFF
TRBJ2-2,NA,13,TRBD1,TRBV5-5,TGTGCCAGCAGCTGGACAGGGCCCGGGGAGCTGTTTTTT,CASSWTGPGELFF
TRBJ1-2,NA,12,NA,TRBV12-5,TGTGCTAGTGACGGGCAAGATCATGGCTACACCTTC,CASDGQDHGYTF
TRBJ2-1,few,13,NA,TRBV6-2/TRBV6-3,TGTGCCAGCAGTGGGGGCCATTACAATGAGCAGTTCTTC,CASSGGHYNEQFF
TRBJ1-1,NA,10,NA,TRBV20-1,TGCAGTGTGCTAATCTCTGAAGCTTTCTTT,CSVLISEAFF
TRBJ2-4,many,19,TRBD2,TRBV7-3,TGTGCCAGCAGCCTCGTAGCGGGGGGGCCGGGAAGGGCCAAAAACATTCAGTACTTC,CASSLVAGGPGRAKNIQYF
TRBJ2-1,NA,16,TRBD1,TRBV18,TGTGCCAGCTCACACCCCGGGACAGGGCTTGAGGGCGAGCAGTTCTTC,CASSHPGTGLEGEQFF
TRBJ1-3,few,15,NA,TRBV5-6,TGTGCCAGCAGCTTGGGGCCCCTCTCTGGAAACACCATATATTTT,CASSLGPLSGNTIYF
TRBJ2-5,few,16,TRBD2,TRBV7-6,TGTGCCAGCAGCTCCCCCCCACTAGCGGGGGAAGAGACCCAGTACTTC,CASSSPPLAGEETQYF